Listed below are T cell receptor beta chains from one sample, sequenced in a study of T-cell memory formation after mild COVID-19. TCRdb fed the 5' RACE reads into MiXCR, producing one record per CDR3 protein. This table has a few thousand distinct CDR3 sequences, roughly 44% appearing once. The sequencing input was PBMCs or a T cell subset sorted from them (not recorded which). These receptors were taken from an adult who had mild COVID-19 (a few samples of this study predate the infection). Cell type and time point are not known. Each CDR3 is given without its conserved first and last residue.

TRBJ2-1,TRBV4-1,ASSQKSQTSGGEYEQF
TRBJ2-1,TRBV5-1,ASSWKSSYNEQF
TRBJ2-5,TRBV5-6,ASSSTYTETQY
TRBJ2-7,TRBV3-1,ASSQELAGFYEQY
TRBJ2-7,TRBV11-1,ASSPTGPYEQY
TRBJ2-7,TRBV5-6,ASSLGSPYEQY
TRBJ1-5,TRBV4-1,ASSPEGAAQPQH
TRBJ2-3,TRBV4-2,ASSQGTIRLHLTGVHTDTQY
TRBJ1-2,TRBV7-9,ASSPAYGGYT
TRBJ2-5,TRBV2,ASSAGLADQETQY
TRBJ1-4,TRBV4-1,ASSPNGGPADSHINEKLF
TRBJ2-3,TRBV5-1,ASSLVGGGTDTQY
TRBJ2-2,TRBV7-8,ASSLEPGGVTGELF
TRBJ1-2,TRBV18,ASSPLVEHYGYT
TRBJ2-2,TRBV4-1,ASSRRVFENTGELF
TRBJ2-7,TRBV15,ATSSRRESREQY
TRBJ2-3,TRBV3-1,ASSQGAGGLNTQY
TRBJ2-3,TRBV5-1,ASSARRGDTQY
TRBJ1-2,TRBV12-3/TRBV12-4,ASSLQGALGYT
TRBJ2-1,TRBV12-5,ASGLMTGPRGEQF
TRBJ2-3,TRBV7-9,ASSPSWGEDTDTQY
TRBJ2-3,TRBV24-1,ATSDLLGTGTDTQY
TRBJ1-1,TRBV20-1,SARQDLNTEAF
TRBJ2-1,TRBV2,ASCDTASEQF
TRBJ2-3,TRBV20-1,SAQLSSFQTDTQY
TRBJ2-5,TRBV5-4,ASARPPEETQY
TRBJ2-3,TRBV5-1,ASNPGQKTDTQY
TRBJ2-1,TRBV12-3/TRBV12-4,ASSLDQGFNEQF
-,TRBV3-1,ASSHSGLGNYEQY
TRBJ1-2,TRBV5-4,ASSLALRAHYGYT
TRBJ1-6,TRBV7-2,ASSTRQGSSPLH
TRBJ1-2,TRBV9,ASSVRGDGVYYGYT
TRBJ2-3,TRBV7-8,ASSLGLAGVDTQY
TRBJ1-5,TRBV20-1,SAPEGRNQPQH
TRBJ2-1,TRBV7-9,ASSYRDEQF
TRBJ1-5,TRBV21-1,ASSKTGTGGNQPQH
TRBJ2-3,TRBV10-3,AISRQGANTDTQY
TRBJ1-2,TRBV20-1,SATQSNYGYT